This is a list of T cell receptor beta chains from one sample in a study of blood T cell repertoires in COVID-19. Assay used: immunoSEQ multiplex PCR; TCRdb lists only in-frame clones, some missing. Seen here are roughly 200,000 clones, roughly 80% observed once, and the top ten hold 7.8%. The sample was peripheral blood. The source is an older woman with COVID-19, enrolled during active disease. CDR3s leave out the opening cysteine and the closing phenylalanine or tryptophan.

j_call cdr3_length v_call cdr3_aa
TRBJ1-4 11 TRBV7-9 ASSLGTIGKLF
TRBJ1-4 12 TRBV27 ASMRQGRDEKLF
TRBJ1-2 13 TRBV27 ASSLVGTGGMGYT
TRBJ2-2 14 TRBV7-2 ASSLEASATTGELF
TRBJ2-3 13 TRBV9 ASSEEQGPADTQY
TRBJ2-7 12 TRBV4-3 ASSRTGGTYEQY
TRBJ2-1 12 TRBV30 AWRSGGGSFEQF
TRBJ1-5 13 TRBV7-9 ASARGLGVNQPQH
TRBJ2-1 14 TRBV14 ASSQLGQAETNEQF
TRBJ2-3 14 TRBV5-1 ASSLGTGISTDTQY
TRBJ1-2 8 TRBV28 ASGLYGYT
TRBJ2-5 13 TRBV11-2 ASSQLAGGPETQY
TRBJ2-7 10 TRBV15 ATSRATGAKY
TRBJ1-5 10 TRBV5-8 ASSFPDQPQH
TRBJ2-7 12 TRBV10-3 AISESVSSYEQY
TRBJ2-7 13 TRBV21-1 ASSDFRDRACEQY
TRBJ2-2 13 TRBV6-5 ASMSLAGPPGELF
TRBJ2-4 16 TRBV2 ASGPRVGLSLAKNIQY
TRBJ2-7 13 TRBV6-4 APYIPAGTAYEQY
TRBJ2-5 14 TRBV30 AWSADRGLPQETQY
TRBJ1-5 13 TRBV2 ASSVLGGLNQPQH
TRBJ2-2 15 TRBV5-4 ASSLVRGALNTGELF
TRBJ1-1 14 TRBV7-9 ASSSIRQVLNTEAF
TRBJ2-3 10 TRBV9 ASSIETDTQY
TRBJ1-5 13 TRBV7-2 ASSLVPGSGQPQH
TRBJ1-5 13 TRBV10-2 ASQDSGLNNQPQH
TRBJ1-5 14 TRBV28 ASSPRDRGRYQPQH
TRBJ2-1 12 TRBV19 ASSIQGGYNEQF
TRBJ1-5 14 TRBV28 ACTPGGLRSNQPQH
TRBJ1-1 19 TRBV3-1/TRBV3-2 ASSQDPPRQGVYGMNTEAF
TRBJ2-1 15 TRBV1 TSSHPLAEISYNEQF
TRBJ2-7 13 TRBV11-2 ASSSDRDRSYEQY
TRBJ2-5 14 TRBV6-2/TRBV6-3 ASSLLAGGRGETQY
TRBJ2-3 11 TRBV2 ASSEDSTDTQY
TRBJ2-2 13 TRBV6-5 ASSPDRENTGELF
TRBJ2-3 12 TRBV6-5 ASSLQGGTDTQY
TRBJ1-4 13 TRBV29-1 SVSMRGTANEKLF
TRBJ1-4 11 TRBV6-5 ASTGATNEKLF
TRBJ2-3 13 TRBV11-2 ASSLGGGPGDTQY